This T cell receptor beta chain emerged from a study of T cell repertoires in cytomegalovirus infection. Study-level results: Cumulative frequency (of public TCR beta family members) identified carriers of CMV plus the relevant HLA. CMV-specific HLA-C-restricted TCR beta clonotypes dominated the ex vivo response.

With respect to this clonotype: The antigen remains unidentified.

Each CDR3 protein is one row after TCRdb ran MiXCR on the reads. The sample carries about 680,000 distinct CDR3 sequences, more than 20% recorded once. V lost 2 bases to trimming and J lost 5 bases; unmatched junction nucleotides: 9. This CDR3 comprises 16 residues. Germline values: CDR1 MNHNY, CDR2 SVGAGI (reference sequence). The sequenced material came from CD8+ T cells from PBMCs. This sequence was found in a human donor in good health (CMV status not recorded). Some clones in this sample may be carry-over from other donors' samples. V is TRBV6-6 and J is TRBJ2-5, with 9 bases lining up with TRBD2. Written as DNA, the CDR3 is TGTGCCAGCAGTTACGGGCGGGGGGGGGGCGGGGAGACCCAGTACTTC. It yields the protein CASSYGRGGGGETQYF.